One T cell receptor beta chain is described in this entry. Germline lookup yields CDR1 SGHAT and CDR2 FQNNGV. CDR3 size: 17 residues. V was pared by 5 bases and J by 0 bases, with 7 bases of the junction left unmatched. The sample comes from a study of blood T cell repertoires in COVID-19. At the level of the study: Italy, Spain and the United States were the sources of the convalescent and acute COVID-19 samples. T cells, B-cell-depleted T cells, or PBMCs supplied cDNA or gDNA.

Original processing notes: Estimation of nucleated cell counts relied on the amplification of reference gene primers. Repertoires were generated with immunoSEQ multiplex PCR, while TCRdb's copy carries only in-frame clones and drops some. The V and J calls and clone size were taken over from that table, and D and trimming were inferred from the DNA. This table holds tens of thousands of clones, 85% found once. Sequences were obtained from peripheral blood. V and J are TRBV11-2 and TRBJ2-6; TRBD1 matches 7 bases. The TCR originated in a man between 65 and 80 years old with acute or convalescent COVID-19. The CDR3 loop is CASSLRTGPSGANVLTF. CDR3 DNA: TGTGCCAGCAGCCTTAGGACAGGCCCCTCTGGGGCCAACGTCCTGACTTTC.